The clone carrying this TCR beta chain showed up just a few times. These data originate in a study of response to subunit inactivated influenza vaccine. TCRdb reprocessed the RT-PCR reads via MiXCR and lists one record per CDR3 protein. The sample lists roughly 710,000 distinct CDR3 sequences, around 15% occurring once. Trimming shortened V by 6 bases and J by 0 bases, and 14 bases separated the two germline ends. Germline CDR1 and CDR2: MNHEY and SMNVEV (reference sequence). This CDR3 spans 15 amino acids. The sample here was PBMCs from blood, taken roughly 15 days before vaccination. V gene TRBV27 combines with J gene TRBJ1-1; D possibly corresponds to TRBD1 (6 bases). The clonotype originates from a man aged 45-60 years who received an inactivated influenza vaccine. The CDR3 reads CASSGGNRLNTEAFF. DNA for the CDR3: TGTGCCAGCAGCGGGGGCAACAGGCTGAACACTGAAGCTTTCTTT.